This note documents a single TCR beta chain sequence. The antigen this receptor binds is unknown. A read error is possible here, since a much larger clone lies one base away. The final CDR3 position lacks the conserved phenylalanine or tryptophan, pointing to a likely read error. Trimming removed 0 bases from V and 4 bases from J; the gene matches leave 9 bases unexplained. As encoded in the germline V gene (reference sequence), CDR1 is DFQATT while CDR2 is SNEGSKA. The CDR3 comprises 17 residues, both ends counted. Only the CDR3 DNA is retained, 51 bases long and in frame from the first base. This sample was taken from a study of Graves' ophthalmopathy and Graves' hyperthyroidism (dated by TCRdb to about 2018). For the study in its entirety: Hyperthyroidism was defined as stable when no progression to ophthalmopathy occurred within 18 months of follow-up. TCR beta repertoire signatures were used to distinguish Graves' ophthalmopathy from Graves' hyperthyroidism and to predict progression to ophthalmopathy. In total, approximately 130 blood samples were TCR-sequenced: fewer than 50 ophthalmopathy, around 75 hyperthyroidism and some 17 hyperthyroidism-to-ophthalmopathy patients. To explore V-J signatures that distinguish ophthalmopathy from hyperthyroidism, a discovery set of 90 to 100 patients was enrolled, made up of 43 with ophthalmopathy and some 58 with stable hyperthyroidism. An independent validation cohort was composed of around 19 hyperthyroidism patients and 15 to 17 patients who later progressed from hyperthyroidism to ophthalmopathy. In a handful of hyperthyroidism patients, the T-cell repertoires found in thyroid tissue were compared with those found in blood. After sampling, hyperthyroidism patients received methimazole starting at 30 mg daily, and ophthalmopathy patients received high-dose intravenous methylprednisolone.

General findings and caveats noted by the study authors: Most of the expanded thyroid clonotypes with a frequency above 0.001 were also detected in blood, and it was suggested that the thyroid immune response may be reflected by blood repertoires. In validation, the model predicted ophthalmopathy progression with over 60% sensitivity and around 72% specificity; some twelve predicted patients were CT-confirmed with GO in a median of around 6.5 months. No statistical method was used to predetermine the sample size, and group allocation was not hidden from the investigators. Ophthalmopathy was separated from stable hyperthyroidism by the 13-signature model with just under 90% sensitivity and around 81% specificity in cross-validation and with 80%/75% in the test set.

Hyperthyroidism patients were newly diagnosed, were aged 18 to 65 years, and had a disease duration under 2 months. Patients with other autoimmune diseases, uncontrolled infections, pregnancy or lactation were excluded from the study. Clinical symptoms, serum thyroxine, TRAb, thyroid ultrasound and orbital computed tomography were used for diagnosis. Trizol reagent was used to extract the total RNA, and its quality was then checked on an Agilent 2100 Bioanalyzer. For repertoire sequencing, TCR beta CDR3 regions were amplified from RNA transcripts. The first round of RT-PCR was done with HTBI primers and the Qiagen OneStep RT-PCR kit, and was followed by a second round of multiplex PCR, then size selection and purification. Libraries were sequenced on an Illumina HiSeq2000 using paired-end 100 bp reads. Turning to the authors' computational methods: SOAPnuke was used to process the reads, removing any read that contained adapters or uncalled bases, had a mean Phred below 15, or lacked an exact match to the constant primer or identifier. COPE v1.2.5 was used to merge high-quality paired reads. Each unique nucleotide sequence was treated as a clonotype, and MiTCR v1.1 was used to align the clonotypes to the IMGT TRB V, D and J references. Only V-J combinations with frequency above 0.0001 were analysed, covering around 99% of repertoires. For each V-J combination, a TCR clonal expansion and chaos score was defined as F50 clonal expansion divided by the chaos observed in the TCRdist matrix. Features were reduced by Welch's t-statistics and random forest to approximately 13 V-J combinations, which fed a naive Bayes classifier. The Morisita-Horn index was used to measure how similar the thyroid and blood repertoires were. TCRdb cleaned the public reads at Q25 with fastp, built clones with MiXCR and kept in-frame beta chains. CDR3 protein sequences are deduplicated, and each keeps its most common genes and DNA. These V and J calls derive from TCRdb rather than the authors' analysis. The sample table contains around 1.1 million distinct CDR3 sequences; only one count was recorded for 36% of them. The ten top clones hold 11% of the sample.

Source material: peripheral blood or thyroid tissue (not recorded which). The clonotype comes from an adult man with Graves' hyperthyroidism. The V gene is TRBV20-1 and the J gene is TRBJ1-6; 7 bases in the middle match TRBD1. This receptor has the CDR3 CSARDRREGQYNSPLHS. The sequenced DNA is TGCAGTGCTAGAGATCGACGTGAGGGACAGTATAATTCACCCCTCCACTCT.